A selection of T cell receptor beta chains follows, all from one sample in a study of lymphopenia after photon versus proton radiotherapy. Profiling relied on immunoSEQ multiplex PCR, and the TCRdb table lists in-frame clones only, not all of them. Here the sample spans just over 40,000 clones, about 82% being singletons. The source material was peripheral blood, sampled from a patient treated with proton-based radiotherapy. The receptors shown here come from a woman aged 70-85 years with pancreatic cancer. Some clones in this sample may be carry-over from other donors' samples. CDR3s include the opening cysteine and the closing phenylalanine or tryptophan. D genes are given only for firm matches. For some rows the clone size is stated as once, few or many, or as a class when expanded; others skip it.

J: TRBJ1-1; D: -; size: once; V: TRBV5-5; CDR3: CASSLGPNTEAFF; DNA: TGTGCCAGCAGCTTGGGCCCGAACACTGAAGCTTTCTTT
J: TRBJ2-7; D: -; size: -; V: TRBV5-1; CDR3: CASSLVAGVNYEQYF; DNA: TGCGCCAGCAGCTTGGTAGCCGGGGTAAACTACGAGCAGTACTTC
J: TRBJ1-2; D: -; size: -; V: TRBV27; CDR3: CASSPRQVLYGYTF; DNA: TGTGCCAGCAGCCCCCGACAGGTCCTCTATGGCTACACCTTC
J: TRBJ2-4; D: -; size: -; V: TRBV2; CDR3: CASSEEEAGAGLIAKNIQYF; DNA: TGTGCCAGCAGTGAAGAGGAGGCAGGGGCCGGGCTTATAGCCAAAAACATTCAGTACTTC
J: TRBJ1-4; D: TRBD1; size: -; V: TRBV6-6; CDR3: CASSYSSGGKLFF; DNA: TGTGCCAGCAGTTACTCGTCAGGGGGAAAACTGTTTTTT
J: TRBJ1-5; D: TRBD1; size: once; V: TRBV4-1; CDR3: CASSQEGDSRQPQHF; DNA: TGCGCCAGCAGCCAAGAAGGGGACAGTCGGCAGCCCCAGCATTTT
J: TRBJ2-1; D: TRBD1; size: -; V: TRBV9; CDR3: CASSASGGTGNYNEQFF; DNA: TGTGCCAGCAGCGCCTCAGGGGGGACAGGGAACTACAATGAGCAGTTCTTC
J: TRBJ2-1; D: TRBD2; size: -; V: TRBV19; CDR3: CASTPPRLAGVPNEQFF; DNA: TGTGCCAGTACCCCACCGCGACTAGCGGGAGTCCCCAATGAGCAGTTCTTC
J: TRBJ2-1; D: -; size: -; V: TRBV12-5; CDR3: CASGLTLVEGSSYNEQFF; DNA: TGTGCTAGTGGTTTGACCCTGGTGGAGGGTAGCTCCTACAATGAGCAGTTCTTC
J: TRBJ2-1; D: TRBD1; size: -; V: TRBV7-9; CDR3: CASSPDRQSYNEQFF; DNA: TGTGCCAGCAGCCCGGACAGGCAATCCTACAATGAGCAGTTCTTC
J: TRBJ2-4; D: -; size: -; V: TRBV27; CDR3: CASSSLISGDEAKNIQYF; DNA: TGTGCCAGCAGTTCCCTTATTTCCGGGGATGAAGCCAAAAACATTCAGTACTTC
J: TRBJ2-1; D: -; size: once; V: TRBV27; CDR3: CASSLSPRNEQFF; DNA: TGTGCCAGCAGTTTATCCCCTAGGAATGAGCAGTTCTTC
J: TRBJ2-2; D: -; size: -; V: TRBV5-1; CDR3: CASSQDRGELFF; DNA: TGCGCCAGCAGCCAAGACAGGGGGGAGCTGTTTTTT
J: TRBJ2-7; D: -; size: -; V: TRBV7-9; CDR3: CASSADGSYEQYF; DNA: TGTGCCAGCAGTGCGGACGGCTCCTACGAGCAGTACTTC
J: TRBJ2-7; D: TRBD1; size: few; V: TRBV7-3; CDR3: CASSAGTGGYEQYF; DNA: TGTGCCAGCAGCGCCGGGACAGGGGGTTACGAGCAGTACTTC
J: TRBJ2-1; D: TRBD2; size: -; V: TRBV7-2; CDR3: CASSLTSGRANEQFF; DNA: TGTGCCAGCAGCCTAACTAGCGGGAGGGCCAATGAGCAGTTCTTC
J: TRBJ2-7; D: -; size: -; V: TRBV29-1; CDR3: CSVSVENRPTYEQYF; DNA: TGCAGCGTTAGTGTGGAGAACCGACCTACCTACGAGCAGTACTTC
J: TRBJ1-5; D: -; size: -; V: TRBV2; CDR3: CASRRNQPQHF; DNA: TGTGCCAGCAGGCGCAATCAGCCCCAGCATTTT
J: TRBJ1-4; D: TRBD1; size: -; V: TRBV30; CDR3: CAWRDYRGAREKLFF; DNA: TGTGCCTGGAGGGACTACAGGGGGGCTAGAGAAAAACTGTTTTTT
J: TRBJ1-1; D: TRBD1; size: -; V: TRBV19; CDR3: CASSIPYRDSHEAFF; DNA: TGTGCCAGTAGTATACCTTACCGGGACAGTCATGAAGCTTTCTTT
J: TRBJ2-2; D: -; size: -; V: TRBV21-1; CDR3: CASSKGRQAVYPGELFF; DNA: TGTGCCAGCAGCAAGGGCCGCCAGGCGGTATACCCCGGGGAGCTGTTTTTT
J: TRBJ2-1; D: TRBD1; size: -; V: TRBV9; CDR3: CASSVDGTGGNEQFF; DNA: TGTGCCAGCAGCGTAGACGGGACAGGGGGAAATGAGCAGTTCTTC
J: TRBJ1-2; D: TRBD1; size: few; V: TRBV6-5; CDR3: CASSYGGTGYGYTF; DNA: TGTGCCAGCAGTTACGGGGGGACAGGTTATGGCTACACCTTC
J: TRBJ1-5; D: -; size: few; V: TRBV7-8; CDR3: CASSLGYENQPQHF; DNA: TGTGCCAGCAGCTTAGGATACGAAAATCAGCCCCAGCATTTT
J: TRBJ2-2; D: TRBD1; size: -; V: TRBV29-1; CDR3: CSAGQNMNTGELFF; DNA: TGCAGCGCGGGACAGAACATGAACACCGGGGAGCTGTTTTTT
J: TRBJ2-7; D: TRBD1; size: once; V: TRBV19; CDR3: CASSGTAFEQYF; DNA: TGTGCCAGTTCCGGGACAGCCTTCGAGCAGTACTTC
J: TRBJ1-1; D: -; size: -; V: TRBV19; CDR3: CASSIDGGVNTEAFF; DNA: TGTGCCAGTAGTATAGATGGGGGAGTGAACACTGAAGCTTTCTTT
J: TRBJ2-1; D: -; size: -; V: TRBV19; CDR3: CASSLARLDEQFF; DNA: TGTGCCAGTAGTCTAGCGCGGTTGGATGAGCAGTTCTTC
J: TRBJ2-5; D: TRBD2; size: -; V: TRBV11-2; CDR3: CASSGTSGRAVAETQYF; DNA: TGTGCCAGCAGCGGGACTAGCGGGAGAGCGGTGGCGGAGACCCAGTACTTC
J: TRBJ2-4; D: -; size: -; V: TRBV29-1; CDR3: CSVLGTNIQYF; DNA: TGCAGCGTTTTGGGTACAAACATTCAGTACTTC
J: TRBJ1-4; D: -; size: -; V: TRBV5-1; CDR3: CASSLAPQQNEKLFF; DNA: TGCGCCAGCAGCTTGGCCCCACAGCAGAATGAAAAACTGTTTTTT
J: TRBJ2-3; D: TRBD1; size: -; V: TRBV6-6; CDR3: CASRSPGGVPDTQYF; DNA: TGTGCCAGCAGATCCCCAGGGGGTGTACCAGATACGCAGTATTTT
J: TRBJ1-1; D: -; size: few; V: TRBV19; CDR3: CASSNSAGTEAFF; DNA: TGTGCCAGTAGTAACAGCGCGGGTACTGAAGCTTTCTTT
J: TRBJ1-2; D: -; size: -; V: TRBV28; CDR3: CASSSGLRADGYTF; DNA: TGTGCCAGCAGTTCGGGGCTCAGGGCAGATGGCTACACCTTC
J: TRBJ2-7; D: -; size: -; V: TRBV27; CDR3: CASSLRTLSYEQYF; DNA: TGTGCCAGCAGTCTGCGGACGCTCTCCTACGAGCAGTACTTC
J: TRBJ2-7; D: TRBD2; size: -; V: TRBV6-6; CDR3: CASSFPLAGDEQYF; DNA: TGTGCCAGCAGTTTCCCGCTAGCGGGAGACGAGCAGTACTTC
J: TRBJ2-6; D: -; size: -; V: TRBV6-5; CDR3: CASSYSTGANVLTF; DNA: TGTGCCAGCAGTTATAGCACTGGGGCCAACGTCCTGACTTTC
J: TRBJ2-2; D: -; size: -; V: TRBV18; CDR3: CASSPPREAGELFF; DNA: TGTGCCAGCTCACCACCTAGGGAAGCCGGGGAGCTGTTTTTT
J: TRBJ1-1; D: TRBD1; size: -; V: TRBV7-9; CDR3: CASSIPRGQINTEAFF; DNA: TGTGCCAGCAGCATCCCAAGGGGACAGATAAACACTGAAGCTTTCTTT
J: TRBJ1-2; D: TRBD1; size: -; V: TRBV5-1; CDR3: CASSLRDRDDYGYTF; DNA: TGCGCCAGCAGCCTCCGGGACAGGGATGACTATGGCTACACCTTC
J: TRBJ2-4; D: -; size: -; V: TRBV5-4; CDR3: CASSLAGDHDIQYF; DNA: TGTGCCAGCAGCTTGGCTGGAGATCATGACATTCAGTACTTC
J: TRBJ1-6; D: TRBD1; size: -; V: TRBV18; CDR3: CASSPAGQGNSPLHF; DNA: TGTGCCAGCTCACCCGCGGGACAGGGAAATTCACCCCTCCACTTT
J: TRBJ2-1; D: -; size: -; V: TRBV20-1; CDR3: CSAGRYNEQFF; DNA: TGCAGTGCAGGCCGTTACAATGAGCAGTTCTTC
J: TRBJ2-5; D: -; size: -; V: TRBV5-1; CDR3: CASSLGQAQETQYF; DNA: TGCGCCAGCAGCTTGGGACAGGCCCAAGAGACCCAGTACTTC
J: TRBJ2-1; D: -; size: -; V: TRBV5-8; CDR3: CASSLWGFRHSSYNEQFF; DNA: TGTGCCAGCAGCTTGTGGGGTTTTAGGCATAGCTCCTACAATGAGCAGTTCTTC
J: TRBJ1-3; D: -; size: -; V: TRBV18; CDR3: CASSPSTGYRNTIYF; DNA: TGTGCCAGCTCACCATCCACAGGGTATCGAAACACCATATATTTT
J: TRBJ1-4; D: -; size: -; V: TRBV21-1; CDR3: CASSKGWTALASNEKLFF; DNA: TGTGCCAGCAGCAAAGGATGGACAGCACTCGCCTCTAATGAAAAACTGTTTTTT
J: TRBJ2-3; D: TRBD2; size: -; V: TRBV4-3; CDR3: CASSQKAGGADTQYF; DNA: TGCGCCAGCAGCCAGAAAGCGGGAGGTGCAGATACGCAGTATTTT
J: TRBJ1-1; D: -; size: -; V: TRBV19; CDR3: CASSMRSEAFF; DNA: TGTGCCAGTAGTATGAGGAGCGAAGCTTTCTTT
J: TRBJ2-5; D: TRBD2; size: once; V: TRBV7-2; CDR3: CASSLGTSGRAYETQYF; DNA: TGTGCCAGCAGCTTAGGGACTAGCGGGAGGGCCTATGAGACCCAGTACTTC
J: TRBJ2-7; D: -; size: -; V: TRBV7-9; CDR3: CASSLVSGWTIYEQYF; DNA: TGTGCCAGCAGCTTAGTTTCCGGATGGACCATTTACGAGCAGTACTTC